This T cell receptor beta chain was profiled in a study of T cell changes during pregnancy in multiple sclerosis. The junction had 5 bases not matched to a gene; V was cut back by 7 bases and J by 0 bases. Germline V gives CDR1 MDHEN, CDR2 SYDVKM. CDR3 length: 15 residues. Measured with immunoSEQ multiplex PCR; TCRdb has only the in-frame clones, and not every one. The sample carries 45,000 to 60,000 clones, about 90% recorded once. The source is a female donor in good health, enrolled as a control in a pregnancy study. The material was peripheral blood, obtained after pregnancy. V and J are TRBV28 and TRBJ2-7, with 11 nucleotides matching TRBD2. The CDR3 coding sequence is TGTGCCAGCAATCCGGGACTAGCGGCCTCCTACGAGCAGTACTTC. It translates to CASNPGLAASYEQYF.